This T cell receptor beta chain was found in a study of T cell responses to AZD1222 COVID-19 vaccine (dated by TCRdb to the early 2020s). For the study in its entirety: AZD1222 recipients with second doses at about 4 weeks or about 12 weeks were pooled, because spike-specific TCR depth and breadth did not differ between schedules. TCR sequencing was performed for about 240 trial participants, of whom about 200 were given two doses of AZD1222 and some 26 were given two doses of MenACWY control vaccine. Trial participants were enrolled by age into 18-55, 56-69 and 70-plus year subgroups, with approximately 160, 26 and 62 TCR-sequenced participants respectively. Study-level results and caveats: In the small 56-69-year group, the increase in depth fell short of significance, most likely because of low power. Epitopes outside the regions mutated in the B.1.351 and B.1.1.7 variants were reportedly recognized by nearly half of the unique spike-specific TCRs. Spike-specific TCR breadth and depth rose significantly after two AZD1222 doses compared with day 0 and with MenACWY recipients. Conclusions about previously exposed vaccinees are limited because only six or seven AZD1222 recipients were SARS-CoV-2 seropositive at baseline. Participants were mostly white British, with more females than males. The authors suggested clonal diversity may have been underestimated. Vaccine-associated CD4 TCRs spanned the whole spike protein, with dominant responses in regions 160-218 and 743-854. Because no day 14 peak-response samples were available, the repertoires could be characterized only after the peak T cell response.

Taken from the germline V gene (reference sequence), the CDR1 and CDR2 loops are LGHDT and YNNKEL. There are 13 amino acids in the CDR3, from cysteine to phenylalanine inclusive. Of all the DNA, just the CDR3 is kept, 39 bases in frame from base 1. V loses 2 bases of germline sequence and J loses 0 bases, and the interval between the two ends is 2 bases. The CDR3 regions of human TCRbeta chains were analyzed by immunosequencing. Per the authors' processing: TCRs in the repertoires were compared against a reference library of SARS-CoV-2-specific TCRs that had been generated with the MIRA antigen-specificity platform. Breadth meant the fraction of unique TCRs that were SARS-CoV-2-associated, whereas depth meant the fraction of total T cells that were SARS-CoV-2-associated. Using the MIRA data, every spike-specific TCR was mapped to the spike region that the TCR reacted to and assigned to either a CD4 or a CD8 class. Log10-transformed breadth and depth values were compared by one-way ANOVA with Sidak's multiple comparisons tests. As stored in TCRdb, this immuneACCESS dataset retains in-frame rearrangements with V and J assigned. A fraction of the clones does not appear; measured against another copy, unresolved V genes explain less than half of the discrepancy, and the remainder lacks a known reason. V and J calls and clone size are as listed in that table; D and trimming were resolved from the DNA. This sample holds more than 150,000 clones; 85% to 95% were observed only once. Around 9.3% of the sample lies in the top ten.

The time point label on this specimen signifies: baseline before first vaccination. The vaccinee samples were drawn from two UK trials, COV001 and COV002, one of which was a single-blind randomized controlled phase 2/3 trial testing AZD1222 (ChAdOx1 nCoV-19) in healthy adults. For TCRbeta chain sequencing, PBMC samples from trial participants were taken at day 0 and at day 28 after the second dose. On this clone: The antigen it recognizes is unknown. No quality values exist for individual bases; no much larger clone is one base distant.

The receptor's source is an adult in good health. The specimen was peripheral blood, collected on day 0 of AZD1222 vaccination. The V and J segments used are TRBV3-1 (or the pseudogene TRBV3-2) and TRBJ1-3; the D gene is unclear. The DNA sequence is as follows: TGTGCCAGCAGCCAACGCTCTGGAAACACCATATATTTT. It translates to CASSQRSGNTIYF.